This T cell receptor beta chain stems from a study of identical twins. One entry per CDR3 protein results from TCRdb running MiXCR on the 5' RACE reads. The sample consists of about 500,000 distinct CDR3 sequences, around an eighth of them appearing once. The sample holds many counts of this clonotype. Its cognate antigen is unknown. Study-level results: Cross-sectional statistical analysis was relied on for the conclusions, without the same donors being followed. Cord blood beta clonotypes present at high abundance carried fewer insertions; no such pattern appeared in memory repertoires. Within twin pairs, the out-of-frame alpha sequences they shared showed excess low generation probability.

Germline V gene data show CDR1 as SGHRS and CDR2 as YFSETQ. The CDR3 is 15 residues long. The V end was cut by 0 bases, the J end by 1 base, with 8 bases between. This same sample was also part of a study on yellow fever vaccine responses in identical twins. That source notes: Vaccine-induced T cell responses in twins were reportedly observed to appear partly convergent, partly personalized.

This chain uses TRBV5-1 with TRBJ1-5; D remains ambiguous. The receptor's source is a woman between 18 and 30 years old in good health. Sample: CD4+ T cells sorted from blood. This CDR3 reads CASSLDSSSNQPQHF. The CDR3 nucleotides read TGCGCCAGCAGCTTGGACAGCTCCAGCAATCAGCCCCAGCATTTT.